This TCR beta chain comes out of a study of neurological immune-mediated disorders. General study findings and limits: The greatest TCR clonal expansion occurred in HTLV-1-associated myelopathy and the least in multiple sclerosis, which fell below healthy controls.

Per germline, CDR1 SQVTM and CDR2 ANQGSEA. With 3 bases clipped from V and 5 bases from J, the junction kept 5 bases outside the gene matches. This CDR3 contains 14 residues. In TCRdb, the 5' RACE reads were re-called with MiXCR into one record per CDR3 protein. Counted here are about 70,000 distinct CDR3 sequences, over 5% occurring once; the ten biggest clones make up approximately 5.1%. Unsorted libraries were prepared from 2 million PBMCs that had been stored at -80 C. This clonotype was detected ten times or more. What it recognizes is unknown. The origin of this receptor is a human donor with multiple sclerosis. The donor label of this sample is uncertain. This chain uses TRBV29-1 with TRBJ2-1; 9 bases line up with TRBD1. The sample taken for sequencing was PBMCs. Written as DNA, the CDR3 is TGCAGCGTTGACCGGGACAGGGAACACAATGAGCAGTTCTTC. As protein: CSVDRDREHNEQFF.